These 13 T cell receptor beta chains were all obtained from the same sample, sequenced in a study of technical replicates of blood from several donors. TCRdb's copy holds only in-frame clones and misses some; the assay was immunoSEQ multiplex PCR. In the table there are about 75,000 clones, around 97% of which are singletons. What was sequenced was T cells isolated from PBMCs. The source of these receptors is a human donor in good health.

This clone has only one observation. V gene TRBV30 combines with J gene TRBJ2-3, with no clear D. V gave up 1 base and J gave up 6 bases, with 5 bases separating them. The CDR3 runs to 11 residues. Germline assignment: CDR1 GTSNPN and CDR2 SVGIG (reference sequence). The CDR3 DNA sequence: TGTGCCTGGAGTGAGACTGATACGCAGTATTTT. Protein: CAWSETDTQYF. The full variable domain, completed using reference TRBV30 and TRBJ2-3, is SQTIHQWPATLVQPVGSPLSLECTVEGTSNPNLYWYRQAAGRGLQLLFYSVGIGQISSEVPQNLSASRPQDRQFILSSKKLLLSDSGFYLCAWSETDTQYFGPGTRLTVL.

The rearrangement uses TRBV4-2 and TRBJ2-5, with 9 positions matching TRBD1. The germline gives CDR1 LGHNA, CDR2 YNFKEQ. With 3 bases clipped from V and 2 bases from J, the junction kept 4 bases outside the gene matches. This CDR3 has 15 residues. This chain's CDR3 is CASSQGTGFQETQYF. The CDR3 DNA reads as TGTGCCAGCAGCCAGGGGACAGGGTTTCAAGAGACCCAGTACTTC.

The V and J genes are TRBV7-8 and TRBJ1-3; TRBD1 is a possible D gene (6 bases). The CDR3 loop spans 17 amino acids. V was pared by 1 base and J by 2 bases, with 15 bases between. The germline V gene encodes CDR1 SGHVS and CDR2 FQNEAQ. CDR3 DNA: TGTGCCAGCAGCTTAGAACAGGGAAAAGCGCCTGGAAACACCATATATTTT. It specifies CASSLEQGKAPGNTIYF.

The chain joins TRBV28 to TRBJ1-5, with a tentative D call TRBD1 (6 bases). This CDR3 is built from 14 residues. Germline CDR1 and CDR2: MDHEN and SYDVKM. Trimming removed 5 bases from V and 0 bases from J, with 8 bases in between. This CDR3 is CASSRTDSNQPQHF. The CDR3 DNA reads TGTGCCAGCAGTCGGACAGATAGCAATCAGCCCCAGCATTTT.

This chain joins TRBV2 and TRBJ2-5; 7 nucleotides match TRBD2. Trimming removed 0 bases from V and 5 bases from J; junction bases left unmatched: 6. The CDR3 runs 15 residues. Germline CDR1 SNHLY, CDR2 FYNNEI. The CDR3 sequence: CASSEAGAGLETQYF. As DNA, the CDR3 is TGTGCCAGCAGTGAAGCGGGAGCGGGGTTGGAGACCCAGTACTTC.

This chain uses TRBV30 with TRBJ2-1; possible D gene TRBD2, 6 bases. The V gene's germline CDR1 is GTSNPN and CDR2 SVGIG (reference sequence). Trimming took off 2 bases at V and 14 bases at J, with 13 bases between the two ends. The length of the CDR3 is 11 residues. The CDR3 bases are TGTGCCTGGAGTACGGGAGACCCAAAGTTCTTC. This sequence encodes CAWSTGDPKFF.

This clone occurred once. The chain uses TRBV5-3 and TRBJ2-7; the match to TRBD2 covers 8 bases. TRBV5-3 is an ORF, with its function uncertain. This CDR3 is built from 15 residues. V lost 1 base and J lost 5; bases outside the gene matches: 8. The CDR3 nucleotides read TGTGCCAGAAGCTTGAACACTAGCGGTGTCCACGAGCAGTACTTC. It yields the protein CARSLNTSGVHEQYF.

This sequence joins TRBV19 and TRBJ2-3; tentatively, D is TRBD2 (5 bases). CDR1 and CDR2 (germline): LNHDA, SQIVND (reference sequence). The CDR3 sequence is 14 residues long. The V gene lost 5 bases and the J gene lost 4 bases, with 13 bases spanning the gap. Written as DNA, the CDR3 is TGTGCCAGTAGTGATGTACGAGCGGCAGATACGCAGTATTTT. Protein product: CASSDVRAADTQYF. Supplemented by reference TRBV19 and TRBJ2-3, the full variable domain reads DGGITQSPKYLFRKEGQNVTLSCEQNLNHDAMYWYRQDPGQGLRLIYYSQIVNDFQKGDIAEGYSVSREKKESFPLTVTSAQKNPTAFYLCASSDVRAADTQYFGPGTRLTVL.

The chain carries TRBV7-7 and TRBJ2-1, with 9 nucleotides matching TRBD2. CDR1 is SSHAT, CDR2 FNYEAQ, per germline (reference sequence). This CDR3 is 13 amino acids long. Trimming at V came to 5 bases and at J to 9 bases, leaving 5 bases not matched to a gene. The CDR3: CASSTSGRTEQFF. DNA for the CDR3: TGTGCCAGCAGCACGAGCGGGAGGACTGAGCAGTTCTTC.

The chain combines TRBV30 with TRBJ1-4; 10 bases line up with TRBD1. This CDR3 contains 17 residues. Germline assignment: CDR1 GTSNPN and CDR2 SVGIG (reference sequence). Unmatched junction bases numbered 10, after V lost 2 bases and J lost 4 bases. In DNA form, the CDR3 reads TGTGCCTGGAGTACGGGACAGGGGACGCAGTTTAATGAAAAACTGTTTTTT. Translation gives CAWSTGQGTQFNEKLFF.

This chain's CDR3 is CASSVVTSSDTQYF. The CDR3 nucleotides read TGTGCCAGCAGCGTAGTCACTAGCTCAGATACGCAGTATTTT. The chain employs TRBV9 and TRBJ2-3; a possible D gene is TRBD2 (6 bases). Trimming left V 0 bases short and J 4 bases short, with 9 bases between. The CDR3 is 14 residues long. Germline CDR1 and CDR2: SGDLS and YYNGEE.

This chain joins TRBV6-1 and TRBJ1-1, with D unclear. Germline assignment: CDR1 MNHNS and CDR2 SASEGT. The length of the CDR3 is 14 residues. The ends were cut back, 6 bases at V and 5 bases at J, with 16 bases in the middle. The CDR3 reads CASRLSGGKTEAFF. The DNA of the CDR3 is TGTGCCAGCAGATTAAGCGGAGGAAAAACTGAAGCTTTCTTT.

The V and J genes are TRBV6-1 and TRBJ2-7; 8 nucleotides line up with TRBD2. The V gene's germline CDR1 is MNHNS and CDR2 SASEGT. The CDR3 runs 14 residues. V trimming: 2 bases; J trimming: 6 bases; junction bases outside the gene matches: 6. The CDR3 region has the DNA TGTGCCAGCAGTGAAAGATCGGCGGGAGGCGAGCAGTACTTC. It translates to CASSERSAGGEQYF.